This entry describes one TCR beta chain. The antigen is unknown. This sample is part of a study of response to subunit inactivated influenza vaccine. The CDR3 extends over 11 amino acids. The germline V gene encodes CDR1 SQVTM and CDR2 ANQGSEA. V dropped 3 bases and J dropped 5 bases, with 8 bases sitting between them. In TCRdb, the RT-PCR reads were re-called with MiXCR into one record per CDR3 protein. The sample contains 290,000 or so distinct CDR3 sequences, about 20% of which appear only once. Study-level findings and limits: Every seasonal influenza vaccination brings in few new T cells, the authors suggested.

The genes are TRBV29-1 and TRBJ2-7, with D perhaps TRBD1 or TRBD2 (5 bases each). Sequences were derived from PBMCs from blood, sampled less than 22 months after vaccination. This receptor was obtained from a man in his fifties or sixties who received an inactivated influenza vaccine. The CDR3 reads CSVDRGHEQYF. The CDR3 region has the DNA TGCAGCGTTGACCGGGGCCACGAGCAGTACTTC.